The 23 T cell receptor beta chains presented below share a single source sample, sequenced in a study of T cells after yellow fever vaccination. TCRdb recomputed calls from the 5' RACE reads with MiXCR, one row per CDR3 protein. The sample records around 400,000 distinct CDR3 sequences, about 9.9% being singletons. The sequencing here drew on PBMCs, taken on the day of the first yellow fever vaccination. These receptors were taken from a man aged 18 to 30 who received the YFV17D yellow fever vaccine.

This clonotype was seen only a few times. The rearrangement joins TRBV5-5 to TRBJ2-7; the D is unclear. Germline CDR1 and CDR2: SGHKS and YYEKEE (reference sequence). This CDR3 has 14 amino acids. Trimming stripped 1 base from V and 3 bases from J, with 11 bases between. The CDR3 loop reads CASSLKAGYYEQYF. CDR3 nucleotide sequence: TGTGCCAGCAGCTTGAAGGCAGGATACTACGAGCAGTACTTC.

V and J are TRBV20-1 and TRBJ1-1, with D unresolved. V was shortened by 6 bases and J by 3 bases, with 14 bases between the two germline ends. There are 13 residues in the CDR3. Germline lookup yields CDR1 DFQATT and CDR2 SNEGSKA (reference sequence). Here the CDR3 reads CSATTDPYTEAFF. CDR3 DNA: TGCAGTGCCACCACAGATCCCTACACTGAAGCTTTCTTT.

There are a few counts of this clonotype. This chain links TRBV12-3 or TRBV12-4 with TRBJ1-1, with a weak D call TRBD1 (6 bases). Trimming removed 5 bases at V and 1 base at J, with 8 bases between. The CDR3 is made up of 13 amino acids. In DNA, the CDR3 is TGTGCCAGCAGTGGACAGCAGAACACTGAAGCTTTCTTT. Protein sequence: CASSGQQNTEAFF.

This clonotype appeared a few times. The genes are TRBV4-1 and TRBJ1-5; a possible D gene is TRBD1 (5 bases). V was pared by 1 base and J by 7 bases, with 11 bases between. Germline-derived CDR1 and CDR2 are MGHRA and YSYEKL. This CDR3 region has 14 residues. The CDR3 reads CASSQALGGQPQHF. The CDR3, as DNA: TGCGCCAGCAGCCAAGCCCTGGGGGGGCAGCCCCAGCATTTT.

The V gene is TRBV7-8, the J gene TRBJ2-1, with D possibly TRBD2 on 6 matching bases. V lost 0 bases, J lost 7 bases, and 19 bases lay in between. CDR3 length: 17 residues. CDR1 is SGHVS and CDR2 is FQNEAQ in the germline V gene. As DNA, the CDR3 is TGTGCCAGCAGCTTAGCCAACGGGGAGGCGCGGGATAATGAGCAGTTCTTC. It translates to CASSLANGEARDNEQFF.

This clonotype was observed a few times. The chain combines TRBV11-2 with TRBJ2-5; the D gene could be TRBD1 or TRBD2 (5 bases each). The CDR3 covers 15 residues. Germline values: CDR1 SGHAT, CDR2 FQNNGV. The V gene lost 1 base and the J gene lost 3 bases, with 12 bases spanning the gap. CDR3 in DNA: TGTGCCAGCAGCTTAGGGGGGTCGTTGGAAGAGACCCAGTACTTC. Its protein is CASSLGGSLEETQYF.

This rearrangement joins TRBV18 to TRBJ1-2; no reliable D call. This CDR3 region has 14 residues. CDR1 and CDR2 (germline): KGHSH, LQKENI. V was pared by 0 bases and J by 8 bases, with 13 bases between. Written as DNA, the CDR3 is TGTGCCAGCTCACCACCGAGTAAGGGTAGCGGCTACACCTTC. The encoded protein is CASSPPSKGSGYTF.

This chain uses TRBV10-3 with TRBJ2-1, with TRBD2 matching over 12 bases. CDR3 length equals 17 residues. After removal of 5 bases from V and 9 bases from J, the junction contained 14 bases not matched to a gene. Germline CDR1 is ENHRY and CDR2 is SYGVKD. The CDR3 here is CAISPSGGAMSQTEQFF. Here the CDR3 DNA reads TGTGCCATCAGTCCTAGCGGGGGGGCCATGTCACAAACTGAGCAGTTCTTC.

The V and J genes are TRBV19 and TRBJ2-1; D call uncertain. The CDR3 loop spans 11 amino acids. Trimming stripped 4 bases from V and 9 bases from J, with 7 bases between. Germline V CDR1 and CDR2: LNHDA, SQIVND (reference sequence). The CDR3 region is CASSTGFEQFF. The CDR3 DNA reads TGTGCCAGTAGTACCGGGTTTGAGCAGTTCTTC.

This clonotype was observed a handful of times. This chain links TRBV23-1 with TRBJ2-5; weak D call: TRBD2 (6 bases). TRBV23-1 is an ORF, and what it does is uncertain. This CDR3 has 15 amino acids. V was pared by 0 bases and J by 0 bases, with 8 bases between. CDR3 protein: CASSQSGDYQETQYF. DNA for the CDR3: TGCGCCAGCAGTCAATCCGGGGACTACCAAGAGACCCAGTACTTC.

This clonotype was seen a few times. This sequence joins TRBV2 and TRBJ1-1; no clear D. The V end lost 7 bases, the J end lost 1 base, and 16 bases lay between the germline ends. The CDR3 sequence is 15 residues long. CDR1 is SNHLY, CDR2 FYNNEI, per germline. The CDR3 DNA reads TGTGCCAGCACAGGTCGGGGTCGAGGGAACACTGAAGCTTTCTTT. Translation: CASTGRGRGNTEAFF.

The chain is built from TRBV29-1 and TRBJ2-7; maybe TRBD1 (6 bases). This CDR3 is built from 12 residues. Germline V lookup: CDR1 SQVTM, CDR2 ANQGSEA. Trimming removed 7 bases from V and 1 base from J, with 11 bases in between. The CDR3 region is CSAGDNSYEQYV. CDR3 nucleotide sequence: TGCAGCGCAGGGGACAATTCCTACGAGCAGTACGTC.

The CDR3 DNA is TGCAGTGCTAGAGGGTTCGGGGAGCTGTTTTTT. Translated, it gives CSARGFGELFF. The rearrangement uses TRBV20-1 and TRBJ2-2, with D hard to call. Trimming removed 1 base at V and 7 bases at J, with 4 bases between. The germline gives CDR1 DFQATT, CDR2 SNEGSKA (reference sequence). The CDR3 has 11 amino acids.

The rearrangement joins TRBV6-5 to TRBJ2-1; D uncertain. Deletions cut 4 bases from V and 8 bases from J, with 9 bases between. CDR3 length equals 12 residues. In germline, CDR1 is MNHEY, CDR2 SVGAGI. CDR3 protein: CASSSVADEQFF. Written as DNA, the CDR3 is TGTGCCAGCAGTTCGGTTGCGGATGAGCAGTTCTTC.

This clonotype has at least ten counts. The chain combines TRBV29-1 with TRBJ2-5, with D tentatively TRBD2 (6 bases). Trimming shortened V by 4 bases and J by 5 bases, and 11 bases separated the two germline ends. Germline V gene sequence: CDR1 SQVTM, CDR2 ANQGSEA. This CDR3 contains 12 residues. CDR3 sequence reads: CSVGGVGETQYF. DNA of the CDR3: TGCAGCGTTGGGGGGGTCGGTGAGACCCAGTACTTC.

About this clonotype itself: One end of the junction varies from germline; a read error may be responsible. V usage is TRBV6-2 or TRBV6-3 and J usage is TRBJ2-5; D uncertain. Germline CDR1 reads MNHEY; CDR2 reads SVGEGT. The CDR3 consists of 11 residues. CDR3 DNA: TGTGCCAGCAGTTACACTGGTTTATGGCACTTC. This gives the protein CASSYTGLWHF.

This clonotype was counted only a few times. V and J are TRBV12-3 or TRBV12-4 and TRBJ1-2; 8 nucleotides line up with TRBD1. The CDR3 has 16 amino acids. Trimming removed 6 bases from V and 4 bases from J; junction bases left unmatched: 13. In DNA form, the CDR3 reads TGTGCCAGCAGGGGCATAGACAGGGGCTGGATCTATGGCTACACCTTC. This sequence encodes CASRGIDRGWIYGYTF.

This clonotype turned up a few times. The gene calls are TRBV10-3 and TRBJ2-7, with 10 nucleotides matching TRBD1. The germline gives CDR1 ENHRY, CDR2 SYGVKD. The CDR3 spans 13 residues. Losses at the gene ends were 11 bases for V and 3 bases for J; bases not matched to a gene: 7. In nucleotides, the CDR3 is TGTGCCGCTAGCCGGGACAGGGGCTACGAGCAGTACTTC. It encodes CAASRDRGYEQYF.

This clonotype was counted many times. The chain combines TRBV10-3 with TRBJ1-2; D not certain. The germline gives CDR1 ENHRY, CDR2 SYGVKD. V was cut by 4 bases and J by 8 bases, with 14 bases left in between. This CDR3 contains 13 residues. The CDR3 bases are TGTGCCATCAGTGGGGATGGTTATGGCGGCTACACCTTC. Protein product: CAISGDGYGGYTF.

This clonotype was seen a few times. The CDR3 protein is CASSTRTGGNEQYV. In DNA form, the CDR3 reads TGTGCCAGCAGCACCCGGACAGGGGGCAATGAGCAGTACGTC. This rearrangement joins TRBV5-6 to TRBJ2-7, with 11 bases lining up with TRBD1. Trimming took 4 bases from V and 7 from J; bases not matched to a gene: 7. Germline loops: CDR1 SGHDT, CDR2 YYEEEE. This CDR3 has 14 residues.

The sample holds a few counts of this clonotype. In nucleotides, the CDR3 is TGTGCCACCAGAGGTGCGAACACTGAAGCTTTCTTT. As protein: CATRGANTEAFF. This chain uses TRBV7-9 with TRBJ1-1; no definite D call. Per the germline V gene, CDR1 is SEHNR and CDR2 is FQNEAQ (reference sequence). With 10 bases removed from V and 1 base from J, the gap between germline ends came to 10 bases. The CDR3 length is 12 residues.

This clonotype came up a few times. This sequence joins TRBV5-1 and TRBJ2-1, with 12 bases aligning to TRBD2. The CDR3 is 16 residues long. The junction had 3 bases not matched to a gene; V was cut back by 3 bases and J by 2 bases. Germline V lookup: CDR1 SGHRS, CDR2 YFSETQ. CDR3 coding DNA: TGCGCCAGCAGCTACCTAGCGGGGGGGCCCTACAATGAGCAGTTCTTC. Translating it yields CASSYLAGGPYNEQFF.

A few counts support this clonotype. V usage is TRBV6-2 or TRBV6-3 and J usage is TRBJ2-7; D is tentatively TRBD1 or TRBD2 (6 bases each). Trimming shortened V by 7 bases and J by 5 bases, and 12 bases separated the two germline ends. The germline V gene encodes CDR1 MNHEY and CDR2 SVGEGT. CDR3 length: 12 amino acids. The CDR3 reads CASKRGRNEQYF. CDR3 in DNA: TGTGCCAGCAAGAGGGGGAGGAACGAGCAGTACTTC.